This entry concerns a single T cell receptor beta chain. This record belongs to a study of blood T cell repertoires in COVID-19. Participant age was roughly 18 to 95 years, and participants resided in fewer than 30 US areas. Clinical history reported by participants formed the basis on which cohorts were assigned. Original handling: Counts of nucleated cells, estimated from reference gene primer amplification, were obtained. Libraries were prepared by immunoSEQ multiplex PCR; TCRdb keeps only in-frame clonotypes and omits some of them. V, J and clone size reflect that table, while D and trimming were determined from the DNA. The sample shows 150,000 to 200,000 clones, more than 85% of them seen only once. The CDR3 runs 13 residues. Germline assignment: CDR1 SGHKS and CDR2 YYEKEE (reference sequence). V was cut by 1 base and J by 11 bases, with 13 bases left in between.

The sample taken for sequencing was PBMCs or T cells enriched from blood (not recorded which). The V and J genes are TRBV5-5 and TRBJ2-4; D may be TRBD2 (5 bases). The TCR sequence derives from a human donor with acute COVID-19. The donor label of this sample is uncertain. CDR3 nucleotides: TGTGCCAGCAGCTTGTCGGCCGAGAGGGTTCAGTACTTC. Translation gives CASSLSAERVQYF.